This TCR beta chain stems from a study of type 1 and type 2 diabetes patients. About the research overall: Donors were type 1 diabetes, type 2 diabetes, or nondiabetic controls.

The germline V gene encodes CDR1 WNHNN and CDR2 SYGVQD (reference sequence). The V end was cut by 3 bases, the J end by 6 bases, with 12 bases between. The CDR3 has 13 residues. Amplification started from genomic DNA. Multiplex PCR with 30 forward and 13 reverse primers amplified the TCR beta CDR3. Via MiXCR, TCRdb re-called the multiplex PCR reads, giving one row per CDR3 protein. The data contain approximately 260,000 distinct CDR3 sequences, roughly 50% of them singletons. There are many counts of this clonotype. Its antigen is unknown. Study-level results: In type 2 diabetes, highly-expanded CD4+ clones took a median around 4% of reads. Type 1 diabetes repertoires were significantly less diverse than type 2 diabetes ones. With limited T2D and control samples, some T1D-only expanded clones may not be T1D-specific.

The chain carries TRBV10-1 and TRBJ2-7; D ambiguous. The sequencing sample was made of peripheral blood mononuclear cells (PBMCs). The TCR comes from a young man with type 2 diabetes. The chain's CDR3 is CASSDRVDAEQYF. Here the CDR3 DNA reads TGCGCCAGCAGTGATAGGGTTGACGCCGAGCAGTACTTC.